The 32 T cell receptor beta chains below were found in one sample sequenced in a study of molecular identifiers for immune sequencing clone quantification. One entry per CDR3 protein results from TCRdb running MiXCR on the PCR reads. The table has about 640,000 distinct CDR3 sequences, 15% to 20% seen once. What was sequenced was naive CD8+ T cells from blood, with Jurkat cell RNA spiked in. Subset described: FACS-sorted CD8+CD4-CCR7+CD45RA+ naive T cells. The source is a human donor in good health. Some libraries in this study had Jurkat cell RNA spiked in.

Many counts were recorded for this clonotype. The chain has TRBV7-3 and TRBJ2-2; the D is unclear. Trimming left V 0 bases short and J 4 bases short, with 0 bases between. Germline V gene lookup returns CDR1 SGHTA and CDR2 FQGTGA. This CDR3 is built from 12 residues. CDR3: CASSLTTGELFF. The CDR3 DNA reads as TGTGCCAGCAGCTTAACCACCGGGGAGCTGTTTTTT.

In this sample, this clonotype turned up many times. The chain combines TRBV28 with TRBJ2-3; the match to TRBD2 covers 11 bases. Germline assignment: CDR1 MDHEN and CDR2 SYDVKM. CDR3 length: 17 residues. Unmatched junction bases numbered 7, after V lost 2 bases and J lost 3 bases. The CDR3 sequence: CASSLPGTSGRTDTQYF. The CDR3, as DNA: TGTGCCAGCAGTTTACCTGGAACTAGCGGGAGAACAGATACGCAGTATTTT.

There are many counts of this clonotype. The rearrangement joins TRBV19 to TRBJ2-3; D uncertain. The V end was cut by 5 bases, the J end by 6 bases, with 15 bases between. This CDR3 contains 14 residues. Germline lookup yields CDR1 LNHDA and CDR2 SQIVND (reference sequence). CDR3 DNA: TGTGCCAGTAGTCTCCGGGCCCCTGCTGATACGCAGTATTTT. This translates into CASSLRAPADTQYF.

This clonotype came up many times. The chain carries TRBV2 and TRBJ1-2; D gene uncertain. Germline CDR1 SNHLY, CDR2 FYNNEI. This CDR3 is built from 12 residues. V dropped 4 bases and J dropped 4 bases, with 7 bases sitting between them. This chain's CDR3 is CASSVGSYGYTF. CDR3 in DNA: TGTGCCAGCAGTGTTGGCAGCTATGGCTACACCTTC.

This clonotype was seen at least ten times. DNA for the CDR3: TGCGCCAGCAGCTTGGATTTGGGACCACAAAACGAGCAGTACTTC. This translates into CASSLDLGPQNEQYF. The chain uses TRBV5-1 and TRBJ2-7, with D perhaps matching TRBD1 or TRBD2 (5 bases each). The length of the CDR3 is 15 residues. Germline assignment: CDR1 SGHRS and CDR2 YFSETQ. Trimming stripped 0 bases from V and 5 bases from J, with 15 bases between.

The rearrangement links TRBV20-1 to TRBJ1-6; TRBD1 is a possible D gene (6 bases). The CDR3 is 16 amino acids. Germline assignment: CDR1 DFQATT and CDR2 SNEGSKA (reference sequence). Trimming removed 5 bases from V and 8 bases from J, with 22 bases in between. The CDR3 is CSAGEAGEWVYSPLHF. CDR3 in DNA: TGCAGTGCTGGCGAAGCAGGGGAGTGGGTGTATTCACCCCTCCACTTT.

Comments on this clonotype: A much larger clone differs by one base, so this may be a read error. This chain uses TRBV4-3 with TRBJ1-2; 9 bases fit TRBD1. Germline-derived CDR1 and CDR2 are LGHNA and YSLEER. CDR3 length: 16 amino acids. Unmatched junction bases numbered 11, after V lost 1 base and J lost 8 bases. The CDR3 loop reads CASSQGQGVLLGGYTF. The CDR3 region has the DNA TGCGCCAGCAGCCAAGGACAGGGGGTGTTACTAGGCGGCTACACCTTC.

The chain has TRBV19 and TRBJ2-7; a possible D gene is TRBD2 (5 bases). This CDR3 has 16 residues. The germline CDR1 and CDR2 sequences are LNHDA and SQIVND (reference sequence). Trimming removed 5 bases at V and 6 bases at J, with 23 bases between. In DNA form, the CDR3 reads TGTGCCAGTAGTGCACTCCTCGCTACTACTACTAGCGAGCAGTACTTC. This translates into CASSALLATTTSEQYF. Full variable domain (outside the CDR3, taken from reference TRBV19 and TRBJ2-7): DGGITQSPKYLFRKEGQNVTLSCEQNLNHDAMYWYRQDPGQGLRLIYYSQIVNDFQKGDIAEGYSVSREKKESFPLTVTSAQKNPTAFYLCASSALLATTTSEQYFGPGTRLTVT.

The V call is TRBV7-9, the J call TRBJ2-1; D is perhaps TRBD2 (5 bases). CDR3 length: 14 amino acids. V lost 3 bases, J lost 9 bases, and 15 bases lay in between. Germline assignment: CDR1 SEHNR and CDR2 FQNEAQ (reference sequence). The CDR3: CASSLCGHWGEQFF. The CDR3 nucleotides are TGTGCCAGCAGCTTGTGCGGGCATTGGGGTGAGCAGTTCTTC.

At least ten counts were recorded for this clonotype. V gene TRBV5-4 combines with J gene TRBJ2-7, with a possible D match to TRBD1 (6 bases). Between the trimmed V and J ends, which lost 3 bases and 3 bases, there was a span of 10 bases. CDR1 and CDR2 (germline): SGHNT, YYREEE (reference sequence). This CDR3 has 13 amino acids. This CDR3 is CASSSHRDYEQYF. In nucleotides, the CDR3 is TGTGCCAGCAGCTCCCACAGGGACTACGAGCAGTACTTC.

This clonotype was detected ten times or more. The J gene is TRBJ2-3, the V gene TRBV29-1, with TRBD2 as a possible D gene (5 bases). CDR3 length equals 13 residues. V was shortened by 2 bases and J by 5 bases, with 11 bases between the two germline ends. Germline V CDR1 and CDR2: SQVTM, ANQGSEA. CDR3 sequence: CSVESPAGDTQYF. The CDR3 DNA sequence: TGCAGCGTTGAAAGCCCGGCGGGAGATACGCAGTATTTT.

This chain connects TRBV11-2 to TRBJ2-3; perhaps D is TRBD1 or TRBD2 (5 bases each). The CDR3 runs 19 residues. Trimming stripped 6 bases from V and 1 base from J, with 26 bases between. Looked up from germline, CDR1 is SGHAT and CDR2 is FQNNGV. In DNA, the CDR3 is TGTGCCAGCAGTCCAACGGGACCTCCTCATGATGGTGGCACAGATACGCAGTATTTT. It codes for CASSPTGPPHDGGTDTQYF.

Comments on this clonotype: The junction and the germline gene differ at one end; a read error may be behind it. This chain joins TRBV4-3 and TRBJ2-1; D remains unclear. This CDR3 spans 15 amino acids. Per the germline V gene, CDR1 is LGHNA and CDR2 is YSLEER. CDR3 in DNA: TGCGCCGGCAGCCAAGATATTGCGAGGTACAATGAGCAGCTCTTC. Translating gives CAGSQDIARYNEQLF.

This clonotype has at least ten counts. The chain links TRBV18 to TRBJ2-7; D is unresolved. The CDR3 length is 15 residues. Germline CDR1 KGHSH, CDR2 LQKENI. Trimming shortened V by 3 bases and J by 0 bases, and 12 bases separated the two germline ends. The CDR3 nucleotides are TGTGCCAGCTCACCCCGGGCAGCGAGCTCCTACGAGCAGTACTTC. Encoded protein: CASSPRAASSYEQYF.

This clonotype was recorded once. A read error may account for a junction end that differs from germline. The chain combines TRBV4-1 with TRBJ2-7; D is unclear. The CDR3 is 13 amino acids. Germline loops: CDR1 MGHRA, CDR2 YSYEKL. Here the CDR3 reads CASGQDLAYEQYF. Written as DNA, the CDR3 is TGCGCCAGCGGCCAAGATTTAGCCTACGAGCAGTACTTC.

This clonotype has ten or more counts. The germline gene is not matched at one end of the junction; a read error may be the cause. The chain couples TRBV20-1 to TRBJ2-7; TRBD2 matches at 12 bases. The germline V gene encodes CDR1 DFQATT and CDR2 SNEGSKA (reference sequence). The CDR3 contains 15 residues. This CDR3 reads CSARGLAGFSYEQYF. Here the CDR3 DNA reads TGCAGCGCTAGAGGACTAGCGGGATTCTCCTACGAGCAGTACTTC.

The table lists this clonotype with a few counts. The CDR3: CASSLPTSYNEQFF. DNA for the CDR3: TGTGCCAGCAGCTTACCCACCAGCTACAATGAGCAGTTCTTC. V and J are TRBV13 and TRBJ2-1; no definite D call. V was shortened by 2 bases and J by 3 bases, with 8 bases between the two germline ends. The germline V gene encodes CDR1 PRHDT and CDR2 FYEKMQ (reference sequence). The CDR3 is made up of 14 amino acids.

Comments on this clonotype: This clone may be a read error of a much larger clone one base away. V is TRBV4-1 and J is TRBJ2-5; a weak D match, TRBD1 (6 bases). CDR1 is MGHRA and CDR2 is YSYEKL in the germline V gene. The CDR3 has 16 amino acids. The CDR3 reads CTSSQYLQGWGETQYF. CDR3 DNA: TGCACCAGCAGCCAGTACTTACAGGGTTGGGGGGAGACCCAGTACTTC.

About this clonotype: A much larger clone differs by one base, so this may be a read error. The chain links TRBV5-6 to TRBJ1-2; 7 bases align to TRBD1. The CDR3 is 15 residues long. The germline CDR1 and CDR2 sequences are SGHDT and YYEEEE. The J segment lost 5 bases and the V segment lost 5 bases, leaving 12 bases of the junction unmatched. The CDR3, as DNA: TGTGCCAGCAGGACCGGGACAGCCCCTGCTTATGGCTACACCTTC. Protein sequence: CASRTGTAPAYGYTF.

The sample holds a few counts of this clonotype. The chain employs TRBV29-1 and TRBJ2-1; TRBD1 aligns across 7 bases. J lost 0 bases, V lost 1 base, and 21 bases had no gene match. The germline CDR1 and CDR2 sequences are SQVTM and ANQGSEA. CDR3 length equals 21 residues. The CDR3 sequence: CSVEGVYDRVRLSSSYNEQFF. CDR3 sequence (DNA): TGCAGCGTTGAAGGGGTGTACGACAGGGTCCGACTAAGCAGCTCCTACAATGAGCAGTTCTTC.

This clonotype was observed at least ten times. The chain couples TRBV6-5 to TRBJ1-2; D gene ambiguous. V lost 0 bases to trimming and J lost 4 bases, with 12 bases between them. The CDR3 loop spans 15 amino acids. The germline V gene encodes CDR1 MNHEY and CDR2 SVGAGI. DNA of the CDR3: TGTGCCAGCAGTTACTCGTCTACCCGTGGCTATGGCTACACCTTC. This sequence encodes CASSYSSTRGYGYTF.

The chain combines TRBV24-1 with TRBJ2-5; 9 nucleotides align to TRBD1. Per germline, CDR1 KGHDR and CDR2 SFDVKD. After removal of 4 bases from V and 2 bases from J, the junction contained 4 bases not matched to a gene. The CDR3 sequence is 15 residues long. The CDR3 DNA reads as TGTGCCACCAGTGAGGGACAGGGATTTCAAGAGACCCAGTACTTC. Translated: CATSEGQGFQETQYF.

This clonotype was found many times. A read error may account for a junction end that differs from germline. V usage is TRBV27 and J usage is TRBJ2-7; TRBD1 matches at 7 bases. Germline CDR1 and CDR2: MNHEY and SMNVEV (reference sequence). The CDR3 is 13 amino acids. Here the CDR3 reads CASSLSTGYEQYF. The DNA for the CDR3 is TGCGCCAGCAGCTTGTCGACAGGGTACGAGCAGTACTTC.

This clonotype came up many times. The gene calls are TRBV27 and TRBJ2-1, with 15 bases fitting TRBD2. The germline gives CDR1 MNHEY, CDR2 SMNVEV (reference sequence). After removal of 6 bases from V and 12 bases from J, the junction contained 6 bases not matched to a gene. The CDR3 runs 14 residues. CDR3 protein: CASRQGLAGGGQFF. CDR3 nucleotide sequence: TGTGCCAGCAGACAGGGACTAGCGGGAGGCGGGCAGTTCTTC.

V usage is TRBV6-2 or TRBV6-3 and J usage is TRBJ2-3; TRBD2 matches at 11 bases. The V segment lost 5 bases and the J segment 4 bases; nucleotides outside the gene matches: 8. CDR1 and CDR2 from the germline V gene are MNHEY and SVGEGT. This CDR3 has 16 residues. The CDR3 nucleotides read TGTGCCAGCAGTACGGGAATAGCGGGGGGGGCAGATACGCAGTATTTT. Translation gives CASSTGIAGGADTQYF.

A few counts support this clonotype. This rearrangement joins TRBV7-9 to TRBJ2-7; the D gene is possibly TRBD2 (5 bases). Germline CDR1 reads SEHNR; CDR2 reads FQNEAQ (reference sequence). The CDR3 has 15 residues. Trimming removed 7 bases from V and 6 bases from J, with 22 bases in between. CDR3 in amino acids: CASTLRKEVAGEQYF. The CDR3 coding sequence is TGTGCCAGCACCCTCCGAAAGGAGGTAGCAGGCGAGCAGTACTTC. The full variable domain, rest sourced from reference TRBV7-9 and TRBJ2-7, is DTGVSQNPRHKITKRGQNVTFRCDPISEHNRLYWYRQTLGQGPEFLTYFQNEAQLEKSRLLSDRFSAERPKGSFSTLEIQRTEQGDSAMYLCASTLRKEVAGEQYFGPGTRLTVT.

This clonotype turned up a few times. The CDR3, as DNA: TGTGCCAGCAGTTACGGGAGACAGGAATCCTACGAGCAGTACTTC. Translating gives CASSYGRQESYEQYF. This rearrangement joins TRBV6-2 or TRBV6-3 to TRBJ2-7; tentatively, D is TRBD1 (6 bases). CDR1 and CDR2 (germline): MNHEY, SVGEGT. The V end was cut by 2 bases, the J end by 1 base, with 12 bases between. The CDR3 spans 15 residues.

In this sample, this clonotype turned up a few times. The chain couples TRBV2 to TRBJ2-1; TRBD2 is a possible D gene (7 bases). The CDR3 is 16 residues long. Trimming took off 7 bases at V and 2 bases at J, with 18 bases between the two ends. CDR1 is SNHLY and CDR2 is FYNNEI in the germline V gene. Written as DNA, the CDR3 is TGTGCCAGCACCCCTAGGGGGGAGGGCCCCTACAATGAGCAGTTCTTC. Translation: CASTPRGEGPYNEQFF.

The rearrangement joins TRBV9 to TRBJ2-6; D is undetermined. Trimming took 1 base from V and 0 from J, leaving 5 bases between them. Germline CDR1 reads SGDLS; CDR2 reads YYNGEE. The CDR3 contains 15 residues. The CDR3, as DNA: TGTGCCAGCAGCGTACCCCCCTCTGGGGCCAACGTCCTGACTTTC. This sequence encodes CASSVPPSGANVLTF.

This clonotype was counted between two and nine times. The chain employs TRBV3-1 and TRBJ2-1; no firm D call. Deletions cut 0 bases from V and 11 bases from J, with 5 bases between. Germline V CDR1 and CDR2: LGHDT, YNNKEL (reference sequence). The CDR3 is 11 residues long. The CDR3 DNA reads as TGTGCCAGCAGCCAAGAAGGAAAGCAGTTCTTC. It yields the protein CASSQEGKQFF.

This clonotype was detected a few times. This sequence joins TRBV6-1 and TRBJ1-3, with a tentative D call TRBD1 (6 bases). CDR1 and CDR2 from the germline V gene are MNHNS and SASEGT. V lost 4 bases to trimming and J lost 4 bases, with 17 bases between them. The CDR3 totals 16 residues. CDR3 loop: CASSGMDSLTGNTIYF. The CDR3 DNA follows: TGTGCCAGCAGTGGTATGGACAGTTTAACCGGAAACACCATATATTTT.

In this sample, this clonotype turned up many times. The chain combines TRBV30 with TRBJ1-2; D remains unclear. Trimming cost V 3 bases and J 7 bases, with 15 bases left between them. CDR3 length: 13 amino acids. CDR1 GTSNPN and CDR2 SVGIG come from the germline V gene (reference sequence). This chain's CDR3 is CAWRRPNGGGYTF. CDR3 sequence (DNA): TGTGCCTGGAGACGCCCTAACGGAGGTGGCTACACCTTC. Supplemented by reference TRBV30 and TRBJ1-2, the full variable domain reads SQTIHQWPATLVQPVGSPLSLECTVEGTSNPNLYWYRQAAGRGLQLLFYSVGIGQISSEVPQNLSASRPQDRQFILSSKKLLLSDSGFYLCAWRRPNGGGYTFGSGTRLTVV.